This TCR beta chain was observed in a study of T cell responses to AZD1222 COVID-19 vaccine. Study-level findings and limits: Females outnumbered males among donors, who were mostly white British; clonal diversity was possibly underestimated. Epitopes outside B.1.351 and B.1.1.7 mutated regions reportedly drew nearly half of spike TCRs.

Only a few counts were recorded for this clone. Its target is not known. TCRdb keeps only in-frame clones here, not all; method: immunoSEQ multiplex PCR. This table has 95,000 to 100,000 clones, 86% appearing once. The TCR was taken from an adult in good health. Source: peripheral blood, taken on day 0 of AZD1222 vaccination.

The CDR3 DNA reads TGTGCCAGCAGTTCAATAGGGGGCACGGGCTATGGCTACACCTTC. Translation: CASSSIGGTGYGYTF. J is TRBJ1-2 and V is TRBV28; 7 bases map to TRBD1. CDR1 is MDHEN, CDR2 SYDVKM, per germline. V shed 4 bases and J 4 bases; nucleotides not matched to a gene: 9. The CDR3 has 15 residues.